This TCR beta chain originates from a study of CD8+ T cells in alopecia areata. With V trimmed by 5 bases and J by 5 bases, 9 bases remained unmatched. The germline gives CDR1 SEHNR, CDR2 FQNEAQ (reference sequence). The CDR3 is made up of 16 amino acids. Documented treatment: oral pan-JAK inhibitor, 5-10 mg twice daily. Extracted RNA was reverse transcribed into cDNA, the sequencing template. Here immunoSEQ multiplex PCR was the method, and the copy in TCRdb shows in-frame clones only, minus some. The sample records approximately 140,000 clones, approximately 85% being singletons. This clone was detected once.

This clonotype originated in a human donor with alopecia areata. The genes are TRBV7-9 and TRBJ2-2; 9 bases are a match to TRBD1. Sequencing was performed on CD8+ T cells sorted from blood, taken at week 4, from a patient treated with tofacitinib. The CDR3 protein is CASSRTGTGITGELFF. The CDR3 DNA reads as TGTGCCAGCAGCCGGACCGGGACAGGGATTACCGGGGAGCTGTTTTTT.